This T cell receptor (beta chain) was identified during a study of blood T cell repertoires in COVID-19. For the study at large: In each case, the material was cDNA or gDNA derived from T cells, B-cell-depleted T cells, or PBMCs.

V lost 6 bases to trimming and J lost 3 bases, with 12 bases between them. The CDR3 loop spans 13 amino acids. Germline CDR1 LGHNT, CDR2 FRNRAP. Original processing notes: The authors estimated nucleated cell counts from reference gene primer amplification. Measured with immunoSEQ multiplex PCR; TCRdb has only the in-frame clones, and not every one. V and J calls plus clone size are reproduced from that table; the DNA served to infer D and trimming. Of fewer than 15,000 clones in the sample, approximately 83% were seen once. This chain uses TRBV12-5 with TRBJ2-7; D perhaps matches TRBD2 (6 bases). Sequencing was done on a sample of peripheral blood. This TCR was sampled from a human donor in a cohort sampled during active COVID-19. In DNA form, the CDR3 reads TGTGCTAGTGGGCGGGGCGCCGGCTACGAGCAGTACTTC. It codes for CASGRGAGYEQYF.